This entry lists 21 T cell receptor beta chains sequenced from one sample in a study of T cell repertoires in cytomegalovirus infection. TCRdb processed the reads anew with MiXCR; each CDR3 protein has one entry. The data show about 200,000 distinct CDR3 sequences, 9.5% seen once. The sample comprised PBMCs. The receptors shown here come from a human donor in good health (CMV status not recorded). Some clones in this sample may be carry-over from other donors' samples.

The chain is built from TRBV2 and TRBJ1-1; TRBD1 matches 7 bases. Germline values: CDR1 SNHLY, CDR2 FYNNEI. CDR3 length equals 15 residues. V lost 6 bases and J lost 2; bases outside the gene matches: 9. The CDR3 here is CASRTRQGANTEAFF. The CDR3 nucleotides read TGTGCCAGCAGAACTCGACAGGGAGCTAACACTGAAGCTTTCTTT.

J is TRBJ1-1 and V is TRBV5-1, with a possible D match to TRBD1 (6 bases). Trimming removed 4 bases at V and 1 base at J, with 14 bases between. Per the germline V gene, CDR1 is SGHRS and CDR2 is YFSETQ. The CDR3 is made up of 15 amino acids. CDR3 DNA sequence: TGCGCCAGCAGCGACACCGGGACATCGAACACTGAAGCTTTCTTT. This gives the protein CASSDTGTSNTEAFF.

On this clonotype: Given a much more abundant clone one base away, this may be a read error. This rearrangement joins TRBV19 to TRBJ1-2; D is ambiguous. V was clipped by 1 base and J by 4 bases, with 16 bases between them. Germline V gene sequence: CDR1 LNHDA, CDR2 SQIVND (reference sequence). This CDR3 has 16 amino acids. CDR3 residues: CASSIVGRGIFYGYTF. Here the CDR3 DNA reads TGTGCCAGTAGTATAGTAGGACGCGGAATTTTCTATGGCTACACCTTC.

This clonotype was detected a few times. The genes are TRBV5-8 and TRBJ2-7, with 7 nucleotides matching TRBD1. From germline, CDR1 is SGHTS and CDR2 YDEGEE. V shed 1 base, J shed 3 bases, and the junction held 13 bases outside the gene matches. The CDR3 sequence is 17 residues long. CDR3 protein: CASSLPYKTGNYYEQYF. In nucleotides, the CDR3 is TGTGCCAGCAGCTTGCCCTACAAGACAGGGAATTACTACGAGCAGTACTTC.

The chain carries TRBV12-3 or TRBV12-4 and TRBJ1-5; 7 bases fit TRBD1. This CDR3 spans 14 amino acids. Losses at the gene ends were 6 bases for V and 2 bases for J; bases not matched to a gene: 4. CDR3 coding DNA: TGTGCCAGCAGGAAAGGACAGGGCAATCAGCCCCAGCATTTT. Amino acid sequence: CASRKGQGNQPQHF.

This clonotype has a count of ten or more. The chain couples TRBV12-3 or TRBV12-4 to TRBJ2-1; possibly TRBD1 or TRBD2 for D (5 bases each). CDR3 length equals 15 residues. V dropped 1 base and J dropped 2 bases, with 9 bases sitting between them. DNA for the CDR3: TGTGCCAGCAGTTTAGATGGGGGAACCTACAATGAGCAGTTCTTC. It codes for CASSLDGGTYNEQFF.

This clonotype was counted ten times or more. In DNA, the CDR3 is TGCGCCAGCAGTGAGTCTTGGGGGACAGGAACCTTCTACGAGCAGTACTTC. Translated, it gives CASSESWGTGTFYEQYF. This chain links TRBV10-1 with TRBJ2-7; TRBD1 aligns across 8 bases. Trimming cost V 0 bases and J 3 bases; bases outside gene matches: 10. Germline CDR1 is WNHNN and CDR2 is SYGVQD (reference sequence). The CDR3 runs to 17 residues.

This clonotype has at least ten counts. V usage is TRBV7-2 and J usage is TRBJ2-5; 14 bases fit TRBD2. The CDR3 extends over 16 amino acids. CDR1 is SGHTA, CDR2 FQGNSA, per germline. The V gene end was trimmed by 2 bases and the J gene end by 4 bases; junction bases not matched to a gene: 3. The CDR3, as DNA: TGTGCCAGCAGCTTATCCGGGACTAGCGGGAGAGAGACCCAGTACTTC. This codes for CASSLSGTSGRETQYF.

This clonotype was detected ten times or more. The chain has TRBV12-3 or TRBV12-4 and TRBJ2-2; TRBD1 agrees at 7 bases. This CDR3 comprises 18 residues. Trimming took 0 bases from V and 1 from J; bases not matched to a gene: 8. The CDR3 sequence is CASSLALGQDRNTGELFF. CDR3 bases: TGTGCCAGCAGTTTAGCCCTCGGACAGGATAGGAACACCGGGGAGCTGTTTTTT.

At least ten counts were recorded for this clonotype. The gene calls are TRBV6-1 and TRBJ2-6; TRBD1 might be the D (6 bases). The germline V and J ends were trimmed by 1 base and 3 bases, with 13 bases remaining between them. The CDR3 loop spans 17 amino acids. The V gene's germline CDR1 is MNHNS and CDR2 SASEGT. The CDR3 loop reads CASSEGIRGGGANVLTF. CDR3 DNA sequence: TGTGCCAGCAGTGAAGGGATCAGGGGTGGTGGGGCCAACGTCCTGACTTTC.

Only a few counts were recorded for this clonotype. CDR3 nucleotides: TGTGCCAGCAGCTTAACGGGGGGGCGATGGAATCAGCCCCAGCATTTT. Amino acids: CASSLTGGRWNQPQHF. The chain employs TRBV7-2 and TRBJ1-5; weak D call: TRBD1 (6 bases). Germline V lookup: CDR1 SGHTA, CDR2 FQGNSA. This CDR3 comprises 16 residues. V lost 2 bases and J 4 bases, leaving 15 bases between the germline ends.

Many counts were recorded for this clonotype. The V gene is TRBV7-9, the J gene TRBJ2-7; the match to TRBD2 covers 8 bases. Looked up from germline, CDR1 is SEHNR and CDR2 is FQNEAQ (reference sequence). This CDR3 is 17 amino acids long. V lost 3 bases and J lost 2; bases outside the gene matches: 12. The CDR3: CASSLVRGGGRPYEQYF. CDR3 in DNA: TGTGCCAGCAGCTTGGTTCGGGGGGGCGGGAGGCCCTACGAGCAGTACTTC.

This chain joins TRBV18 and TRBJ2-7; TRBD2 agrees at 7 bases. CDR3 size: 15 residues. Germline V gives CDR1 KGHSH, CDR2 LQKENI. The J segment lost 4 bases and the V segment lost 0 bases, leaving 6 bases of the junction unmatched. The CDR3 reads CASSPPGRELYEQYF. The CDR3 bases are TGTGCCAGCTCACCACCGGGGCGGGAGCTTTACGAGCAGTACTTC. Looking up the rest from reference TRBV18 and TRBJ2-7 gives the full variable domain: NAGVMQNPRHLVRRRGQEARLRCSPMKGHSHVYWYRQLPEEGLKFMVYLQKENIIDESGMPKERFSAEFPKEGPSILRIQQVVRGDSAAYFCASSPPGRELYEQYFGPGTRLTVT.

This clonotype was seen ten or more times. This chain connects TRBV5-4 to TRBJ2-4, with D hard to call. CDR3 length: 14 residues. V gave up 2 bases and J gave up 0 bases, with 6 bases separating them. Germline values: CDR1 SGHNT, CDR2 YYREEE (reference sequence). The CDR3 coding sequence is TGTGCCAGCAGCTTATATCTAGCCAAAAACATTCAGTACTTC. Encoded protein: CASSLYLAKNIQYF.

The table lists this clonotype with a few counts. This rearrangement joins TRBV28 to TRBJ2-7, with 8 bases aligning to TRBD1. This CDR3 has 16 residues. Trimming removed 1 base from V and 3 bases from J; junction bases left unmatched: 8. The germline CDR1 and CDR2 sequences are MDHEN and SYDVKM. DNA for the CDR3: TGTGCCAGCAGTTTATCTTCAGGGGGCTTAATCTACGAGCAGTACTTC. This encodes CASSLSSGGLIYEQYF.

The sample holds many counts of this clonotype. The rearrangement joins TRBV28 to TRBJ1-2; tentatively, D is TRBD1 (5 bases). Trimming cost V 2 bases and J 8 bases, with 12 bases left between them. The germline CDR1 and CDR2 sequences are MDHEN and SYDVKM. The CDR3 covers 13 residues. The CDR3 sequence: CASSLGGKNGYTF. The DNA of the CDR3 is TGTGCCAGCAGTTTAGGGGGGAAGAACGGCTACACCTTC.

The chain joins TRBV10-3 to TRBJ1-6, with 9 bases fitting TRBD1. CDR3 length equals 18 residues. V shed 2 bases and J 4 bases; nucleotides not matched to a gene: 9. CDR1 and CDR2 from the germline V gene are ENHRY and SYGVKD. The CDR3 loop is CAISEPTGTGRYNSPLHF. CDR3 bases: TGTGCCATCAGTGAGCCGACCGGGACAGGGCGATATAATTCACCCCTCCACTTT.

This clonotype was observed many times. The V call is TRBV7-6, the J call TRBJ2-1; D is possibly TRBD1 (5 bases). This CDR3 has 16 residues. Germline V lookup: CDR1 SGHVS, CDR2 FNYEAQ. The germline V and J ends were trimmed by 5 bases and 1 base, with 15 bases remaining between them. This chain's CDR3 is CASSPRQGNSYNEQFF. In DNA form, the CDR3 reads TGTGCCAGCAGCCCACGGCAGGGAAATTCCTACAATGAGCAGTTCTTC.

This clonotype was seen repeatedly, ten times or more. The V and J genes are TRBV3-1 and TRBJ1-5; D gene unclear. The V end lost 3 bases, the J end lost 2 bases, and 8 bases lay between the germline ends. The CDR3 totals 14 residues. Germline V gene lookup returns CDR1 LGHDT and CDR2 YNNKEL (reference sequence). The CDR3 DNA is TGTGCCAGCAGCCAGGACTTCGGCAATCAGCCCCAGCATTTT. Encoded protein: CASSQDFGNQPQHF.

This clonotype was detected many times. The chain links TRBV7-2 to TRBJ1-1; 8 bases line up with TRBD1. Germline CDR1 SGHTA, CDR2 FQGNSA. The CDR3 is 14 amino acids. V lost 1 base, J lost 3 bases, and 1 base stayed unmatched. The CDR3 DNA sequence: TGTGCCAGCAGCTTAGGGACAGGGTACACTGAAGCTTTCTTT. Residues: CASSLGTGYTEAFF.

This clonotype has more than one count but fewer than ten. CDR3 residues: CASSRWGGEAFF. The CDR3 nucleotides read TGTGCCAGCAGTCGTTGGGGGGGTGAAGCTTTCTTT. The V gene is TRBV12-3 or TRBV12-4, the J gene TRBJ1-1; weak D call: TRBD1 (5 bases). The germline V and J ends were trimmed by 5 bases and 7 bases, with 11 bases remaining between them. The CDR3 has 12 amino acids.